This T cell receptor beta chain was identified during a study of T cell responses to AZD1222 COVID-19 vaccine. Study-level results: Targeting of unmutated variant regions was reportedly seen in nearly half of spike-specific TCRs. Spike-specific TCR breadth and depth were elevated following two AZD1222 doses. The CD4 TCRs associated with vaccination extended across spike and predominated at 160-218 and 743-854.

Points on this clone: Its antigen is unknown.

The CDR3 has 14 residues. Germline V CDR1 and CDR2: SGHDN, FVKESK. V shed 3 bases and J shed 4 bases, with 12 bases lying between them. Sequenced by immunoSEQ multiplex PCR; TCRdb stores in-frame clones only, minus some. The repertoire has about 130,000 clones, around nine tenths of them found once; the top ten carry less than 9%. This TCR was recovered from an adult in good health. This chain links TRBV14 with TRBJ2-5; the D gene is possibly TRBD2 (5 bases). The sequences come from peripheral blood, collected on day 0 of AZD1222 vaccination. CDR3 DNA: TGTGCCAGCAGCCAGGGAGTAGGACGAGAGACCCAGTACTTC. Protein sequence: CASSQGVGRETQYF. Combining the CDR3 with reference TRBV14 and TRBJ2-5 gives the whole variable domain EAGVTQFPSHSVIEKGQTVTLRCDPISGHDNLYWYRRVMGKEIKFLLHFVKESKQDESGMPNNRFLAERTGGTYSTLKVQPAELEDSGVYFCASSQGVGRETQYFGPGTRLLVL.